The next 10 T cell receptor beta chains were all read from a single sample in a study of cytotoxic CD8 clonotypes in ibrutinib-treated CLL. The data were produced by immunoSEQ multiplex PCR, yet TCRdb's version contains in-frame clones alone and is incomplete. The table includes 330,000 or so clones, about 64% detected once. Sample: PBMCs, taken after 36 months of ibrutinib treatment. The receptors here all came from a human donor with chronic lymphocytic leukemia.

This clone has only a few counts. The CDR3 DNA sequence: TGTGCCAGCAGTGAATGGAACACCGGGGAGCTGTTTTTT. This encodes CASSEWNTGELFF. The chain has TRBV25-1 and TRBJ2-2; D unclear. V lost 1 base, J lost 1 base, and 1 base lay in between. The germline CDR1 and CDR2 sequences are MGHDK and SYGVNS. The CDR3 sequence is 13 residues long.

The table lists this clone with a count of one. V is TRBV5-1 and J is TRBJ1-3, with D perhaps TRBD1 (5 bases). The CDR3 contains 16 residues. Per germline, CDR1 SGHRS and CDR2 YFSETQ. Trimming removed 1 base at V and 2 bases at J, with 13 bases between. Written as DNA, the CDR3 is TGCGCCAGCAGCTTGTCGGGGACCCTCACTGGAAACACCATATATTTT. It translates to CASSLSGTLTGNTIYF.

CDR3 protein: CASGSRGLHEKLFF. The CDR3 DNA reads as TGTGCTAGTGGAAGTAGGGGATTACATGAAAAACTGTTTTTT. The rearrangement uses TRBV12-5 and TRBJ1-4; tentative D call: TRBD1 (5 bases). CDR1 is LGHNT, CDR2 FRNRAP, per germline. The CDR3 contains 14 residues. V dropped 6 bases and J dropped 6 bases, with 14 bases sitting between them. Drawing the rest from reference TRBV12-5 and TRBJ1-4, the complete variable domain is DARVTQTPRHKVTEMGQEVTMRCQPILGHNTVFWYRQTMMQGLELLAYFRNRAPLDDSGMPKDRFSAEMPDATLATLKIQPSEPRDSAVYFCASGSRGLHEKLFFGSGTQLSVL.

The chain employs TRBV5-4 and TRBJ2-7; 8 bases are shared with TRBD2. J lost 3 bases, V lost 0 bases, and 11 bases had no gene match. There are 17 residues in the CDR3. Germline loops: CDR1 SGHNT, CDR2 YYREEE (reference sequence). CDR3 DNA sequence: TGTGCCAGCAGCTTGGCCCGGGGGGGCGTTGGTATCTACGAGCAGTACTTC. Its protein is CASSLARGGVGIYEQYF. The whole variable domain, filled in from reference TRBV5-4 and TRBJ2-7, reads ETGVTQSPTHLIKTRGQQVTLRCSSQSGHNTVSWYQQALGQGPQFIFQYYREEENGRGNFPPRFSGLQFPNYSSELNVNALELDDSALYLCASSLARGGVGIYEQYFGPGTRLTVT.

This clone was found a few times. Written as DNA, the CDR3 is TGTGCCAGCAGTGAAGTTAACACATACTATGGCTACACCTTC. Amino acid sequence: CASSEVNTYYGYTF. The rearrangement uses TRBV2 and TRBJ1-2; D not certain. The CDR3 runs to 14 residues. V lost 1 base to trimming and J lost 3 bases, with 9 bases between them. Germline loops: CDR1 SNHLY, CDR2 FYNNEI.

The chain uses TRBV2 and TRBJ2-2; 8 nucleotides align to TRBD2. Unmatched junction bases numbered 8, after V lost 5 bases and J lost 0 bases. Per the germline V gene, CDR1 is SNHLY and CDR2 is FYNNEI. The CDR3 extends over 17 amino acids. In DNA, the CDR3 is TGTGCCAGCAGTCCATCCATAGCGGGGTCGAACACCGGGGAGCTGTTTTTT. Translated: CASSPSIAGSNTGELFF.

The V gene is TRBV4-1, the J gene TRBJ1-4; 9 nucleotides agree with TRBD1. CDR3 length: 15 amino acids. The germline V gene has CDR1 MGHRA and CDR2 YSYEKL. The J segment lost 6 bases and the V segment lost 5 bases, leaving 7 bases of the junction unmatched. The CDR3 here is CASSIRGTGYEKLFF. CDR3 coding DNA: TGCGCCAGCAGCATACGGGGGACAGGGTATGAAAAACTGTTTTTT.

The chain links TRBV27 to TRBJ2-7, with 7 positions matching TRBD1. The CDR3 sequence is 14 residues long. Unmatched junction bases numbered 5, after V lost 3 bases and J lost 3 bases. Germline lookup yields CDR1 MNHEY and CDR2 SMNVEV (reference sequence). This CDR3 reads CASSLDRIVYEQYF. The CDR3 DNA is TGTGCCAGCAGTTTGGACAGGATCGTCTACGAGCAGTACTTC.

The gene calls are TRBV5-1 and TRBJ2-3, with D possibly matching TRBD2 (6 bases). Trimming shortened V by 6 bases and J by 4 bases, and 9 bases separated the two germline ends. The CDR3 contains 12 residues. Germline CDR1 is SGHRS and CDR2 is YFSETQ. The CDR3 sequence: CASNPGADTQYF. The CDR3 nucleotides are TGCGCCAGCAACCCGGGGGCAGATACGCAGTATTTT.

The V call is TRBV19, the J call TRBJ2-7, with D hard to call. Germline CDR1 is LNHDA and CDR2 is SQIVND (reference sequence). The V end was cut by 3 bases, the J end by 3 bases, with 9 bases between. This CDR3 has 13 residues. This chain's CDR3 is CASSIFKGYEQYF. CDR3 nucleotides: TGTGCCAGTAGTATTTTTAAGGGCTACGAGCAGTACTTC.